What follows are 9 T cell receptor beta chains derived from one specimen sequenced in a study of T cells in women clearing cervical HPV infection. Assay: immunoSEQ multiplex PCR; the TCRdb copy retains only in-frame clones and omits some. The table lists about 30,000 clones. Material: blood buffy coat. The source is a woman between 18 and 70 years old with a cervical HPV16 infection that either progressed to CIN3+ or cleared (not recorded which).

As concerns this clone: The read is 3 residues too short to cover the CDR3 end, so that end is filled in from the germline J gene. V is TRBV4-2 and J is TRBJ1-1, with D hard to call. V was cut by 0 bases and J by 0 bases, with 11 bases left in between. The germline gives CDR1 LGHNA, CDR2 YNFKEQ. This CDR3 contains 16 residues. CDR3 DNA, as far as it was read: TGTGCCAGCAGCCAAGATCAAGCAGGTTTGAACACTGAA. It codes for CASSQDQAGLNTE. The whole CDR3 sequence is CASSQDQAGLNTEAFF.

Remarks on this clone: The DNA ends 3 residues before the CDR3 does, and the rest of the CDR3 is filled in from the germline J gene. The rearrangement joins TRBV19 to TRBJ1-2, with TRBD1 as a possible D gene (5 bases). The length of the CDR3 is 15 residues. From germline, CDR1 is LNHDA and CDR2 SQIVND (reference sequence). Incomplete CDR3 DNA: TGTGCCAGTAGTATCGGGACTAGCGGGAGCTACGAC. Protein sequence: CASSIGTSGSYD. The complete CDR3 reads CASSIGTSGSYDYTF.

On this clone itself: The CDR3 extends 3 residues past the end of the read, so its final part is completed from the germline J gene. This chain links TRBV7-9 with TRBJ2-5; 7 nucleotides line up with TRBD1. This CDR3 is built from 14 residues. The V gene's germline CDR1 is SEHNR and CDR2 FQNEAQ (reference sequence). J lost 3 bases, V lost 6 bases, and 7 bases had no gene match. The CDR3 loop reads CASSSTGVEETQYF. The part of the CDR3 DNA that was read is TGTGCCAGCAGTTCTACAGGGGTCGAAGAGACC.

Concerning this clone itself: The read falls 3 residues short of the CDR3 end, and the missing part is taken from the germline J gene. The J gene is TRBJ1-2, the V gene TRBV7-9, with D unresolved. The CDR3 has 15 residues. Germline values: CDR1 SEHNR, CDR2 FQNEAQ (reference sequence). CDR3 sequence reads: CASSLGAGVGDDYTF. CDR3 DNA (partial): TGTGCCAGCAGCTTAGGTGCGGGAGTAGGCGATGAC.

Details on this clone: The sequence runs out 3 residues before the end of the CDR3; the remainder is reconstructed from the germline J gene. V usage is TRBV7-9 and J usage is TRBJ1-3; no clear D. Trimming took 5 bases from V and 2 from J, leaving 10 bases between them. Germline CDR1 reads SEHNR; CDR2 reads FQNEAQ (reference sequence). The CDR3 consists of 14 residues. CDR3 DNA (partial): TGTGCCAGCAGCAGCGTCTGGACTGGAAACACC. It encodes CASSSVWTGNT. The full CDR3 reads CASSSVWTGNTIYF.

About this clone itself: The read ends 3 residues before the CDR3 terminus; that terminus is restored from the germline J gene. V gene TRBV27 combines with J gene TRBJ1-2; no clear D gene. The germline gives CDR1 MNHEY, CDR2 SMNVEV (reference sequence). The CDR3 is made up of 13 amino acids. Partial CDR3 DNA: TGTGCCAGCAGGCCGACTAGCCGGGAGACC. It specifies CASRPTSRET. The complete CDR3 reads CASRPTSRETYTF.

The CDR3 DNA, read in part, is TGCGCCAGCAGCCAGGGGGGGAGTGGTCAGCCC. It translates to CASSQGGSGQP. The entire CDR3 sequence reads CASSQGGSGQPQHF. V and J are TRBV4-1 and TRBJ1-5; D might be TRBD1 (5 bases). The read ends 3 residues before the CDR3 terminus; that terminus is restored from the germline J gene. CDR1 and CDR2 (germline): MGHRA, YSYEKL. The germline V and J ends were trimmed by 3 bases and 6 bases, with 12 bases remaining between them. The CDR3 is 14 amino acids.

A note on this clone: The read finishes 3 residues shy of the CDR3 end, and the germline J gene is used to complete it. The J gene is TRBJ1-2, the V gene TRBV7-3; D is undetermined. This CDR3 is built from 13 residues. Germline V CDR1 and CDR2: SGHTA, FQGTGA. This CDR3 reads CASSLAGENDYTF. The CDR3 DNA, read in part, is TGTGCCAGCAGCTTAGCGGGAGAAAACGAC.

With regard to this clone: Read coverage stops 3 residues before the CDR3 terminus; the germline J gene supplies the remainder. V usage is TRBV2 and J usage is TRBJ2-4, with TRBD1 matching 11 bases. Germline loops: CDR1 SNHLY, CDR2 FYNNEI. The CDR3 runs to 15 residues. Partial CDR3 DNA: TGTGCCAGCAGTGAAGGGACAGGGGGCGCCTATGGT. Translated: CASSEGTGGAYG. The full CDR3 reads CASSEGTGGAYGQYF.